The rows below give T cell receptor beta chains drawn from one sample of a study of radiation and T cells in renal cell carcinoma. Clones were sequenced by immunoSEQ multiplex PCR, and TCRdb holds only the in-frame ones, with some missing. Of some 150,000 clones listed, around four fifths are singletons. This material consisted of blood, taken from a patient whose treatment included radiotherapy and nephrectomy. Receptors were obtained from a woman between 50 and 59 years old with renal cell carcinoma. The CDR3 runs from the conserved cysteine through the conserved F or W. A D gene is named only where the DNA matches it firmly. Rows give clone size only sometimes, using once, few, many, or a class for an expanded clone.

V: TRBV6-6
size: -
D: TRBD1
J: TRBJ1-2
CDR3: CASRLAGGEANYGYTF
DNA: TGTGCCAGCAGACTGGCAGGGGGCGAGGCTAACTATGGCTACACCTTC

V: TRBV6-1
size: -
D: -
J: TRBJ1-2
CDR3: CASNKLGVGGYTF
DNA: TGTGCCAGCAACAAGCTAGGGGTTGGCGGCTACACCTTC

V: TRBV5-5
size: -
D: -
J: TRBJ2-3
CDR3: CASSLLTGGDTQYF
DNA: TGTGCCAGCAGCTTGTTAACAGGTGGGGATACGCAGTATTTT

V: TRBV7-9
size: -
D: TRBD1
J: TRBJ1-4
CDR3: CASSLTGTNEKLFF
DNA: TGTGCCAGCAGCCTGACAGGGACAAATGAAAAACTGTTTTTT

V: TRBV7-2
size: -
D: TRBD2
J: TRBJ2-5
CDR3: CASSFRGGETQYF
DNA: TGTGCCAGCAGCTTTAGGGGAGGGGAGACCCAGTACTTC

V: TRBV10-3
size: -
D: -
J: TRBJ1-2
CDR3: CAINGQSQGYTF
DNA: TGTGCCATCAATGGACAGTCTCAGGGCTACACCTTC

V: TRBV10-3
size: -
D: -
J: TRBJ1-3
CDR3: CAISQGYTVENTIYF
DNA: TGTGCCATCAGTCAAGGATACACAGTCGAAAACACCATATATTTT

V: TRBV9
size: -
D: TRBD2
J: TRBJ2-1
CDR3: CASSPIVERTSATYNEQFF
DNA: TGTGCCAGCAGCCCCATTGTCGAACGGACTAGCGCTACCTACAATGAGCAGTTCTTC

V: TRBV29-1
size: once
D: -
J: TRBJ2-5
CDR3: CGALGPGQETQYF
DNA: TGCGGCGCCCTCGGGCCAGGTCAAGAGACCCAGTACTTC

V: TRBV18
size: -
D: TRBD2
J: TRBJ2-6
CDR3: CASSPLAGELSGANVLTF
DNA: TGTGCCAGCTCACCACTAGCGGGAGAGCTCTCTGGGGCCAACGTCCTGACTTTC

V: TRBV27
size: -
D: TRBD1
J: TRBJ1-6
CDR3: CASRRTGTLQTSPLHF
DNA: TGTGCCAGCAGGCGGACAGGGACATTACAAACTTCACCCCTCCACTTT

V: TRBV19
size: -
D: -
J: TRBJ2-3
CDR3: CASSIATDTQYF
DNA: TGTGCCAGTAGTATAGCGACAGATACGCAGTATTTT

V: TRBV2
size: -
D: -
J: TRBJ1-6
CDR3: CASSVAGGAGSPLHF
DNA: TGTGCCAGCAGTGTAGCAGGCGGCGCAGGGTCACCCCTCCACTTT

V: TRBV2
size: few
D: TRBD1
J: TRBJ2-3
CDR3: CASRDLGQGRQYF
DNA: TGTGCCAGCAGAGACTTGGGACAGGGGAGACAGTATTTT

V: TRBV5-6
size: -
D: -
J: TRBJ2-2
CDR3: CASSLTGSGELFF
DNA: TGTGCCAGCAGCTTAACAGGGAGCGGGGAGCTGTTTTTT

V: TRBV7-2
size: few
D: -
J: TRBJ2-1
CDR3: CASSSSVGSWDEQFF
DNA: TGTGCCAGCAGCTCTAGCGTTGGTAGCTGGGATGAGCAGTTCTTC

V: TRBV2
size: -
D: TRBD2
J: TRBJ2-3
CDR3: CASKVSSGSSTDTQYF
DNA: TGTGCCAGCAAGGTGTCTAGCGGGAGCAGCACAGATACGCAGTATTTT

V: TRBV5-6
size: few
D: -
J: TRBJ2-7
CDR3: CASSKKGVTYEQYF
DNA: TGTGCCAGCAGTAAAAAGGGGGTAACCTACGAGCAGTACTTC

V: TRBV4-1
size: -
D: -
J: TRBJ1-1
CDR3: CASSQEVDINTEAFF
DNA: TGCGCCAGCAGCCAAGAGGTTGACATAAACACTGAAGCTTTCTTT

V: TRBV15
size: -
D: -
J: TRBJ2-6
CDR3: CATRGHRSSELSGANVLTF
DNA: TGTGCCACCAGGGGTCACAGGTCCAGTGAGCTCTCTGGGGCCAACGTCCTGACTTTC